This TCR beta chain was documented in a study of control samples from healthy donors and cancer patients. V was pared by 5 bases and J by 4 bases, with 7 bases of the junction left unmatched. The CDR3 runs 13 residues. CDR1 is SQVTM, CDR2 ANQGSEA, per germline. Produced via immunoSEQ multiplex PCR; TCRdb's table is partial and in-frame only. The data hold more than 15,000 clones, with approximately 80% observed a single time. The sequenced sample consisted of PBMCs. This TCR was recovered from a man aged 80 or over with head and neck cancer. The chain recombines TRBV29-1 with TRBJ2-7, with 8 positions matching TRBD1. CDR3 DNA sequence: TGCAGCGTTCCCGGACAGGGCCCTTACGAGCAGTACTTC. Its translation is CSVPGQGPYEQYF.